These 13 T cell receptor beta chains were sequenced from one sample in a study of blood T cells in healthy people across ages. A second roughly 7 to 11 cycle PCR used barcoded and J-beta primers. TCRdb itself ran the 5' RACE reads through MiXCR, one entry per CDR3 protein. The data contain hundreds of thousands of distinct CDR3 sequences, approximately 29% of them singletons. The sample comprised blood. The receptors stem from a woman older than 75 in good health.

Many counts were recorded for this clonotype. The rearrangement links TRBV7-3 to TRBJ1-2, with D perhaps TRBD1 (6 bases). Germline-derived CDR1 and CDR2 are SGHTA and FQGTGA. The CDR3 sequence is 15 residues long. Trimming pared 5 bases from V and 6 bases from J, leaving 19 bases between. CDR3 sequence (DNA): TGTGCCAGCAGCCCTGCTTCAGGGGAGAGGCATGGCTACACCTTC. Translated: CASSPASGERHGYTF.

This clonotype turned up a few times. The V call is TRBV4-1, the J call TRBJ2-3; D is perhaps TRBD2 (5 bases). V was pared by 4 bases and J by 4 bases, with 12 bases between. The CDR3 loop spans 14 amino acids. Germline lookup yields CDR1 MGHRA and CDR2 YSYEKL. The CDR3 sequence: CASSLPTRADTQYF. DNA for the CDR3: TGCGCCAGCAGCCTACCTACTAGAGCAGATACGCAGTATTTT.

With regard to this clonotype: Being one base from a much bigger clone, this may be a read error. The J gene is TRBJ1-6, the V gene TRBV6-2 or TRBV6-3; TRBD1 agrees at 8 bases. V shed 6 bases, J shed 7 bases, and the junction held 2 bases outside the gene matches. The CDR3 contains 13 residues. The germline CDR1 and CDR2 sequences are MNHEY and SVGEGT. CDR3 nucleotide sequence: TGTGCCAGCAGGGACAGGGTCAATTCACCCCTCCACTTT. Encoded protein: CASRDRVNSPLHF.

This clonotype has at least ten counts. V usage is TRBV5-1 and J usage is TRBJ2-5; D is tentatively TRBD1 or TRBD2 (5 bases each). Germline CDR1 reads SGHRS; CDR2 reads YFSETQ. The CDR3 has 14 residues. Trimming cost V 0 bases and J 4 bases, with 10 bases left between them. CDR3 in amino acids: CASSLGGGRETQYF. The CDR3 DNA reads as TGCGCCAGCAGCTTGGGTGGGGGTCGAGAGACCCAGTACTTC.

This clonotype was counted many times. J is TRBJ1-2 and V is TRBV2; maybe TRBD1 (6 bases). Germline V CDR1 and CDR2: SNHLY, FYNNEI. The CDR3 is made up of 13 amino acids. The V end lost 4 bases, the J end lost 4 bases, and 10 bases lay between the germline ends. DNA of the CDR3: TGTGCCAGCAGTGGGGACACTTCCTATGGCTACACCTTC. This translates into CASSGDTSYGYTF.

This clonotype showed up just a few times. This chain connects TRBV4-1 to TRBJ1-5; D gene ambiguous. Germline CDR1 MGHRA, CDR2 YSYEKL. Trimming shortened V by 0 bases and J by 0 bases, and 12 bases separated the two germline ends. The CDR3 length is 17 residues. In DNA form, the CDR3 reads TGCGCCAGCAGCCAAGATCGTTGGGGAAATAGCAATCAGCCCCAGCATTTT. This gives the protein CASSQDRWGNSNQPQHF.

In this sample, this clonotype turned up many times. This rearrangement joins TRBV9 to TRBJ2-7; possibly TRBD1 for D (5 bases). The CDR3 is 15 residues long. Trimming took off 0 bases at V and 1 base at J, with 11 bases between the two ends. Germline CDR1 SGDLS, CDR2 YYNGEE. The CDR3 bases are TGTGCCAGCAGCGTAGATCCAGGGATATCCTACGAGCAGTACTTC. Translation: CASSVDPGISYEQYF.

V is TRBV4-3 and J is TRBJ2-4; TRBD2 agrees at 7 bases. The CDR3 consists of 17 residues. In germline, CDR1 is LGHNA, CDR2 YSLEER. V dropped 1 base and J dropped 0; count of bases not matched to a gene: 6. CDR3 bases: TGCGCCAGCAGCCAAGGGGAGGGACCGCTAGCCAAAAACATTCAGTACTTC. Its translation: CASSQGEGPLAKNIQYF.

On this clonotype: This may be a read error: a much more frequent sequence differs by one nucleotide. The genes are TRBV6-5 and TRBJ2-1; D is unclear. The CDR3 is made up of 15 amino acids. CDR1 is MNHEY, CDR2 SVGAGI, per germline. Trimming pared 6 bases from V and 5 bases from J, leaving 17 bases between. CDR3 loop: CASRPERRSHNEQFF. For the CDR3, the DNA is TGTGCCAGCAGACCGGAGAGGCGGTCCCACAATGAGCAGTTCTTC.

This clonotype has just one count. This chain uses TRBV5-1 with TRBJ2-6; no clear D. Germline V CDR1 and CDR2: SGHRS, YFSETQ. The CDR3 covers 15 residues. Deletions cut 2 bases from V and 0 bases from J, with 6 bases between. CDR3 sequence: CASSFSRSGANVLTF. The DNA of the CDR3 is TGCGCCAGCAGCTTTTCCCGCTCTGGGGCCAACGTCCTGACTTTC.

This clonotype was seen only a few times. The rearrangement links TRBV30 to TRBJ2-2; the D call may be TRBD1 or TRBD2 (5 bases each). The CDR3 contains 14 residues. Germline loops: CDR1 GTSNPN, CDR2 SVGIG (reference sequence). V lost 1 base, J lost 4 bases, and 10 bases lay in between. The CDR3 spells CAWSGGTSTGELFF. CDR3 nucleotide sequence: TGTGCCTGGAGTGGAGGGACCAGCACCGGGGAGCTGTTTTTT.

This chain connects TRBV20-1 to TRBJ2-5, with TRBD2 as a possible D gene (6 bases). The CDR3 loop spans 14 amino acids. The V end was cut by 3 bases, the J end by 5 bases, with 16 bases between. Germline assignment: CDR1 DFQATT and CDR2 SNEGSKA (reference sequence). The CDR3 region is CSASRGGPGETQYF. In DNA form, the CDR3 reads TGCAGTGCTAGCCGCGGAGGGCCGGGGGAGACCCAGTACTTC.

The rearrangement joins TRBV21-1 to TRBJ1-1; the table's D call, TRBD1, was not checked against the DNA. TRBV21-1 is annotated as a pseudogene. This CDR3 has 18 residues. The CDR3 DNA reads as TGTGCCAGCAGCATATGGACAGGAAGGGAAGTAGGGAACACTGAAGCTTTCTTT. Encoded protein: CASSIWTGREVGNTEAFF.